The present T cell receptor (beta chain) was sequenced within a study of T cells in Graves' hyperthyroidism and ophthalmopathy. Overall study results and limits: Expanded thyroid clonotypes (above 0.001) were mostly also found in blood. A 13 V-J model separated ophthalmopathy from stable hyperthyroidism.

Trimming took 6 bases from V and 2 from J; bases not matched to a gene: 7. Germline V gene sequence: CDR1 SEHNR, CDR2 FQNEAQ (reference sequence). This CDR3 is built from 16 residues. Uncontrolled infections, other autoimmune diseases, pregnancy or lactation led to exclusion of patients. The source material, RNA transcripts, was used to amplify TCR beta CDR3 regions. During a first-round RT-PCR of the TCR CDR3, the HTBI primer set was used. TCRdb ran MiXCR on the multiplex PCR reads and lists one entry per CDR3 protein. Among fewer than 850,000 distinct CDR3 sequences listed, roughly 17% were seen once. With regard to this clonotype: Its target is unknown.

Sequenced input: blood. The chain carries TRBV7-9 and TRBJ1-1; 12 nucleotides agree with TRBD1. This receptor was identified in a man aged 50-60 years with Graves' hyperthyroidism. The CDR3 loop reads CASSTGTGGLNTEAFF. The CDR3 region has the DNA TGTGCCAGCAGTACTGGGACAGGGGGCTTAAACACTGAAGCTTTCTTT. The variable domain in full, with the rest retrieved from reference TRBV7-9 and TRBJ1-1, is DTGVSQNPRHKITKRGQNVTFRCDPISEHNRLYWYRQTLGQGPEFLTYFQNEAQLEKSRLLSDRFSAERPKGSFSTLEIQRTEQGDSAMYLCASSTGTGGLNTEAFFGQGTRLTVV.